This T cell receptor (beta chain) is drawn from a study of blood T cell repertoires in COVID-19. For the study at large: Acute and convalescent COVID-19 specimens originated in the United States, Italy and Spain. From T cells, B-cell-depleted T cells, or PBMCs came the material, which was cDNA or gDNA.

Looked up from germline, CDR1 is KGHSH and CDR2 is LQKENI. Trimming removed 3 bases from V and 1 base from J; junction bases left unmatched: 3. This CDR3 region has 15 residues. In Seattle, patients joined the study during active infection and were tracked longitudinally. Per the original data handling: Reference gene primer amplification gave estimated nucleated cell counts. The protocol was immunoSEQ multiplex PCR, while the TCRdb copy is restricted to in-frame clones and leaves out a portion. The DNA was the basis for D and trimming; V, J and clone size are from that table. The profile shows 50,000 to 60,000 clones, roughly 87% of them singletons. To note about this clone: This CDR3 is also generated by other DNA sequences in the sample.

The receptor was derived from a man aged 40-55 years with COVID-19, enrolled during active disease. The gene calls are TRBV18 and TRBJ2-5; TRBD1 agrees at 9 bases. Specimen: peripheral blood. The DNA for the CDR3 is TGTGCCAGCTCACCCCGACAGGGGGGCCAAGAGACCCAGTACTTC. It yields the protein CASSPRQGGQETQYF.